This TCR beta chain appears in the sequencing data of a study of T cell responses to AZD1222 COVID-19 vaccine. Broader study findings: All repertoire sampling was performed exclusively after the peak T cell response. Possibly, clonal diversity was underestimated; donors were largely white British and included more females.

Profiled with immunoSEQ multiplex PCR; TCRdb holds only in-frame clones, not every one. The table records 150,000 or so clones, roughly nine tenths of them present only once. This clone showed up just once. Its antigen is not identified. The TCR originated in an adult in good health. Sequences were derived from peripheral blood, sampled on day 0 of AZD1222 vaccination.

The CDR3 bases are TGTGCCAGCAGGACAGGGGGAGTTAGCAATCAGCCCCAGCATTTT. It yields the protein CASRTGGVSNQPQHF. V and J are TRBV6-5 and TRBJ1-5, with 9 bases matching TRBD1. With 6 bases clipped from V and 0 bases from J, the junction kept 3 bases outside the gene matches. The CDR3 has 15 residues. In germline, CDR1 is MNHEY, CDR2 SVGAGI.